Listed below are T cell receptor beta chains from one sample, sequenced in a study of blood T cell repertoires in COVID-19. Data came from immunoSEQ multiplex PCR; TCRdb stores just in-frame clones and leaves some out. The table has over 90,000 clones, 80% to 95% seen once. Sequencing was performed on peripheral blood. These TCRs come from a man between 18 and 35 years old with acute or convalescent COVID-19. CDR3s include the opening cysteine and the closing phenylalanine or tryptophan.

TRBV3-1/TRBV3-2	CASSQGTGSGANVLTF
TRBV5-1	CASSLVVGEFYEQYF
TRBV5-1	CATGTGQGYTGELFF
TRBV3-1/TRBV3-2	CASSQEPGQINYGYTF
TRBV18	CASSTYGTGTGANVLTF
TRBV9	CASSALTSYNEQFF
TRBV18	CASSPPQGGSEQFF
TRBV19	CASSPIAGGFTDTQYF
TRBV27	CAIQEDNPYSNQPQHF
TRBV25-1	CASSAPGLAGPRQFF